A single sample gave rise to the 23 T cell receptor beta chains below, sequenced in a study of CD8+ T cells in alopecia areata. cDNA serving as the sequencing template came from extracted, reverse transcribed RNA. The table came from immunoSEQ multiplex PCR; TCRdb's copy has only in-frame clones and leaves some out. This table has 150,000 to 200,000 clones, around three fifths appearing once. Described treatment: oral pan-JAK inhibitor, 5-10 mg twice daily. Source: CD4+ T cells sorted from blood, taken around week 50, from a patient treated with tofacitinib. These receptors were taken from a human donor with alopecia areata.

The chain links TRBV6-1 to TRBJ2-2, with D unclear. Germline lookup yields CDR1 MNHNS and CDR2 SASEGT. CDR3 length: 14 residues. The V and J ends lost 4 bases and 0 bases respectively, with 6 bases between them. Here the CDR3 DNA reads TGTGCCAGCAGTGTGTCTACGAACACCGGGGAGCTGTTTTTT. This gives the protein CASSVSTNTGELFF.

The chain employs TRBV5-4 and TRBJ1-1; possibly TRBD1 for D (6 bases). This CDR3 spans 13 amino acids. Trimming shortened V by 7 bases and J by 5 bases, and 15 bases separated the two germline ends. Germline loops: CDR1 SGHNT, CDR2 YYREEE (reference sequence). CDR3 bases: TGTGCCAGCGGCAGGGGCGGCACTACTGAAGCTTTCTTT. Its protein is CASGRGGTTEAFF.

V usage is TRBV29-1 and J usage is TRBJ2-5, with 9 bases lining up with TRBD1. This CDR3 region has 14 residues. Per germline, CDR1 SQVTM and CDR2 ANQGSEA. V lost 6 bases and J lost 3; bases outside the gene matches: 8. CDR3 sequence: CSVTSTGGKETQYF. The DNA of the CDR3 is TGCAGCGTCACCTCGACAGGGGGTAAAGAGACCCAGTACTTC.

This clone was observed a handful of times. V gene TRBV23-1 combines with J gene TRBJ2-7; possibly TRBD2 for D (5 bases). TRBV23-1 is an open reading frame, and its role is uncertain. CDR3 length equals 13 residues. Deletions cut 4 bases from V and 3 bases from J, with 10 bases between. The CDR3 DNA is TGCGCCAGCAGTCGCGAAGGGAGCTACGAGCAGTACTTC. This codes for CASSREGSYEQYF.

The genes are TRBV11-2 and TRBJ2-1; D remains ambiguous. Germline CDR1 reads SGHAT; CDR2 reads FQNNGV. V lost 4 bases to trimming and J lost 9 bases, with 10 bases between them. The length of the CDR3 is 12 residues. In nucleotides, the CDR3 is TGTGCCAGCAGCTCCCGTGCGGCTGAGCAGTTCTTC. Its protein product is CASSSRAAEQFF. The whole variable domain, filled in from reference TRBV11-2 and TRBJ2-1, reads EAGVAQSPRYKIIEKRQSVAFWCNPISGHATLYWYQQILGQGPKLLIQFQNNGVVDDSQLPKDRFSAERLKGVDSTLKIQPAKLEDSAVYLCASSSRAAEQFFGPGTRLTVL.

This chain joins TRBV2 and TRBJ2-1; 10 bases match TRBD2. The junction had 19 bases not matched to a gene; V was cut back by 11 bases and J by 6 bases. CDR1 is SNHLY, CDR2 FYNNEI, per germline. The CDR3 covers 17 residues. In nucleotides, the CDR3 is TGTGCCGGACGGGGTGGGCTAGCGGGGGATTTTTCCAATGAGCAGTTCTTC. This sequence encodes CAGRGGLAGDFSNEQFF. The full variable domain, its missing parts supplied by reference TRBV2 and TRBJ2-1, is EPEVTQTPSHQVTQMGQEVILRCVPISNHLYFYWYRQILGQKVEFLVSFYNNEISEKSEIFDDQFSVERPDGSNFTLKIRSTKLEDSAMYFCAGRGGLAGDFSNEQFFGPGTRLTVL.

This clone has just a few counts. The V gene is TRBV27, the J gene TRBJ1-2; possibly TRBD1 for D (5 bases). The CDR3 spans 14 residues. Germline lookup yields CDR1 MNHEY and CDR2 SMNVEV (reference sequence). V was trimmed by 6 bases and J by 2 bases, leaving 13 bases between them. The CDR3 is CASSPWGENYGYTF. The CDR3 DNA sequence: TGTGCCAGCAGCCCGTGGGGGGAGAACTATGGCTACACCTTC.

The chain uses TRBV9 and TRBJ1-3; no clear D. The CDR3 runs 15 residues. The V end lost 0 bases, the J end lost 0 bases, and 7 bases lay between the germline ends. Germline V gives CDR1 SGDLS, CDR2 YYNGEE. CDR3 nucleotides: TGTGCCAGCAGCGTAGACAGCCGCTCTGGAAACACCATATATTTT. Its protein product is CASSVDSRSGNTIYF.

CDR3 sequence reads: CASSFGAGIQETQYF. The DNA for the CDR3 is TGTGCCAGCAGCTTTGGGGCAGGGATCCAAGAGACCCAGTACTTC. The chain combines TRBV4-2 with TRBJ2-5; weak D call: TRBD1 (5 bases). The V gene's germline CDR1 is LGHNA and CDR2 YNFKEQ. V lost 5 bases, J lost 1 base, and 14 bases lay in between. The CDR3 runs to 15 residues.

This clone appeared many times. Other DNA sequences in the sample encode the same CDR3. V gene TRBV4-1 combines with J gene TRBJ2-1; no clear D gene. The germline V and J ends were trimmed by 0 bases and 0 bases, with 9 bases remaining between them. Germline V CDR1 and CDR2: MGHRA, YSYEKL. This CDR3 contains 16 residues. CDR3 DNA sequence: TGCGCCAGCAGCCAAGAGGGCAGGAGCTCCTACAATGAGCAGTTCTTC. Its translation is CASSQEGRSSYNEQFF.

This clone has only a few counts. The V and J genes are TRBV10-3 and TRBJ1-5; D is ambiguous. Deletions cut 6 bases from V and 0 bases from J, with 12 bases between. The germline V gene encodes CDR1 ENHRY and CDR2 SYGVKD. CDR3 length equals 15 residues. CDR3 sequence: CAISRTAVSNQPQHF. In DNA, the CDR3 is TGTGCCATCAGCCGAACTGCCGTTAGCAATCAGCCCCAGCATTTT.

The CDR3 protein is CASSQTGGEKLFF. The CDR3, as DNA: TGCGCCAGCAGCCAAACAGGGGGTGAAAAACTGTTTTTT. The chain employs TRBV4-3 and TRBJ1-4, with 8 bases identical to TRBD1. V lost 2 bases and J lost 7; bases outside the gene matches: 0. CDR1 LGHNA and CDR2 YSLEER come from the germline V gene. CDR3 length equals 13 residues.

This clone was recorded many times. The same CDR3 also results from other DNA sequences found in this sample. The CDR3 DNA reads as TGTGCCATCAGTGATGGTGGGGGCACAGATACGCAGTATTTT. This gives the protein CAISDGGGTDTQYF. The chain uses TRBV10-3 and TRBJ2-3; D is unclear. This CDR3 comprises 14 residues. V was shortened by 3 bases and J by 1 base, with 8 bases between the two germline ends. Germline V gene lookup returns CDR1 ENHRY and CDR2 SYGVKD.

The chain carries TRBV4-3 and TRBJ2-1, with 8 bases that match TRBD1. The V gene end was trimmed by 4 bases and the J gene end by 4 bases; junction bases not matched to a gene: 6. Germline assignment: CDR1 LGHNA and CDR2 YSLEER. The CDR3 covers 15 residues. The CDR3 loop reads CASSPGTGPYNEQFF. DNA of the CDR3: TGCGCCAGCAGCCCTGGGACAGGCCCTTACAATGAGCAGTTCTTC.

For this clone: Additional DNA sequences in this sample encode the identical CDR3. The J gene is TRBJ2-7, the V gene TRBV25-1, with a possible D match to TRBD2 (6 bases). With 2 bases removed from V and 3 bases from J, the gap between germline ends came to 8 bases. The CDR3 has 13 amino acids. Per germline, CDR1 MGHDK and CDR2 SYGVNS. The CDR3 here is CASSEAGGYEQYF. The DNA for the CDR3 is TGTGCCAGCAGTGAAGCCGGGGGCTACGAGCAGTACTTC.

This chain links TRBV14 with TRBJ2-1; 7 positions agree with TRBD2. The CDR3 length is 15 residues. Germline assignment: CDR1 SGHDN and CDR2 FVKESK. The V gene end was trimmed by 3 bases and the J gene end by 2 bases; junction bases not matched to a gene: 4. This CDR3 reads CASSQNGGTYNEQFF. CDR3 nucleotides: TGTGCCAGCAGCCAGAACGGGGGGACCTACAATGAGCAGTTCTTC.

This sequence joins TRBV5-4 and TRBJ2-3; 10 bases map to TRBD2. The CDR3 consists of 16 residues. In germline, CDR1 is SGHNT, CDR2 YYREEE (reference sequence). V lost 0 bases to trimming and J lost 2 bases; unmatched junction nucleotides: 3. The DNA of the CDR3 is TGTGCCAGCAGCTTGGTAGCGGGGGGACTCACAGATACGCAGTATTTT. Amino acid sequence: CASSLVAGGLTDTQYF.

The chain combines TRBV19 with TRBJ2-7; D may correspond to TRBD1 or TRBD2 (5 bases each). CDR1 is LNHDA and CDR2 is SQIVND in the germline V gene (reference sequence). The V end lost 5 bases, the J end lost 3 bases, and 14 bases lay between the germline ends. The CDR3 is 14 amino acids. As DNA, the CDR3 is TGTGCCAGTAGTCGACCGGGGACCAACTACGAGCAGTACTTC. The encoded protein is CASSRPGTNYEQYF. The full variable domain, rest sourced from reference TRBV19 and TRBJ2-7, is DGGITQSPKYLFRKEGQNVTLSCEQNLNHDAMYWYRQDPGQGLRLIYYSQIVNDFQKGDIAEGYSVSREKKESFPLTVTSAQKNPTAFYLCASSRPGTNYEQYFGPGTRLTVT.

Regarding this clone: Other DNA sequences in this specimen translate into the identical CDR3. This sequence joins TRBV5-1 and TRBJ2-5; the D is unclear. Trimming took 1 base from V and 3 from J, leaving 7 bases between them. The CDR3 loop spans 13 amino acids. Germline CDR1 SGHRS, CDR2 YFSETQ. DNA of the CDR3: TGCGCCAGCAGCTTGTCTGGGGAAGAGACCCAGTACTTC. It encodes CASSLSGEETQYF. Full variable domain (rest looked up from reference TRBV5-1 and TRBJ2-5): KAGVTQTPRYLIKTRGQQVTLSCSPISGHRSVSWYQQTPGQGLQFLFEYFSETQRNKGNFPGRFSGRQFSNSRSEMNVSTLELGDSALYLCASSLSGEETQYFGPGTRLLVL.

This clone occurred many times. This chain links TRBV5-6 with TRBJ1-2; D is perhaps TRBD1 (6 bases). Per germline, CDR1 SGHDT and CDR2 YYEEEE. The germline V and J ends were trimmed by 0 bases and 6 bases, with 9 bases remaining between them. The CDR3 is 13 amino acids. The CDR3 region is CASSLGRGDGYTF. The CDR3 nucleotides are TGTGCCAGCAGCTTGGGCAGGGGAGATGGCTACACCTTC.

V is TRBV27 and J is TRBJ1-6; possible D gene TRBD1, 5 bases. Trimming cost V 3 bases and J 9 bases, with 12 bases left between them. Per germline, CDR1 MNHEY and CDR2 SMNVEV (reference sequence). This CDR3 has 14 amino acids. CDR3 sequence reads: CASSLGGVGSPLHF. Here the CDR3 DNA reads TGTGCCAGCAGTTTGGGAGGGGTTGGTTCACCCCTCCACTTT.

This clone came up a few times. For the CDR3, the DNA is TGCGCCAGCAGCCAATCTAATATGGGACTCGATAATTCACCCCTCCACTTT. Translating gives CASSQSNMGLDNSPLHF. This chain links TRBV4-1 with TRBJ1-6; D may be TRBD1 (5 bases). This CDR3 spans 17 amino acids. Per the germline V gene, CDR1 is MGHRA and CDR2 is YSYEKL. Trimming shortened V by 2 bases and J by 5 bases, and 16 bases separated the two germline ends.

The chain joins TRBV7-2 to TRBJ2-7, with 7 bases aligning to TRBD2. J was trimmed by 3 bases and V by 7 bases; bases with no gene match: 9. CDR3 length equals 14 residues. Germline V CDR1 and CDR2: SGHTA, FQGNSA. For the CDR3, the DNA is TGTGCCAGCACCCCACCACGGGGGGACTACGAGCAGTACTTC. Translating gives CASTPPRGDYEQYF.